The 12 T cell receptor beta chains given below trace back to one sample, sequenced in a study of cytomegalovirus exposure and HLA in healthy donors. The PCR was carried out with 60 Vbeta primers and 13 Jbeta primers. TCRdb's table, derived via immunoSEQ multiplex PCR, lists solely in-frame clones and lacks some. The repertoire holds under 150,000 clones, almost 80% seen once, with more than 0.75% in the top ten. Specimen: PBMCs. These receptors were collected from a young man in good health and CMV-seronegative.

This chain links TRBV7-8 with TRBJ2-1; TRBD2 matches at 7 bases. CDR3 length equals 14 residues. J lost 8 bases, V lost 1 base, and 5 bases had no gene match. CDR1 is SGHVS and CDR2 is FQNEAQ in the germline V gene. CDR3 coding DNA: TGTGCCAGCAGCTTAGGGGGGGGTCTCGATGAGCAGTTCTTC. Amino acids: CASSLGGGLDEQFF. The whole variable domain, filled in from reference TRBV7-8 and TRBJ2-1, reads GAGVSQSPRYKVAKRGQDVALRCDPISGHVSLFWYQQALGQGPEFLTYFQNEAQLDKSGLPSDRFFAERPEGSVSTLKIQRTQQEDSAVYLCASSLGGGLDEQFFGPGTRLTVL.

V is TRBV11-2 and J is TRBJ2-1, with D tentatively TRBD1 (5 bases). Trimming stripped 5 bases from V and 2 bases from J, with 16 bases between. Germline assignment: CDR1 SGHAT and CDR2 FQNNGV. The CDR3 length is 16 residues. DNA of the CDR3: TGTGCCAGCAGCGCATTTCAGGGATTGGCCTACAATGAGCAGTTCTTC. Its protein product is CASSAFQGLAYNEQFF. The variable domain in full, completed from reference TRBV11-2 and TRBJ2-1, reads EAGVAQSPRYKIIEKRQSVAFWCNPISGHATLYWYQQILGQGPKLLIQFQNNGVVDDSQLPKDRFSAERLKGVDSTLKIQPAKLEDSAVYLCASSAFQGLAYNEQFFGPGTRLTVL.

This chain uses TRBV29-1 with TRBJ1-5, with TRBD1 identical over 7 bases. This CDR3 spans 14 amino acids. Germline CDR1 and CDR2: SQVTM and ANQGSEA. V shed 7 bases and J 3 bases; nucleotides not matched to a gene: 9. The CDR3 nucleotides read TGCAGCGCAGCCGGGACAGACCCCAATCAGCCCCAGCATTTT. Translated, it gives CSAAGTDPNQPQHF.

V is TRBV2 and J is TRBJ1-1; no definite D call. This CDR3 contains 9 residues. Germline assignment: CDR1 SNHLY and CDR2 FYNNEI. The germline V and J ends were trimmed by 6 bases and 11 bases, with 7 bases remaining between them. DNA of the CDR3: TGTGCCAGCAGCGCGTTGGCTTTCTTT. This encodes CASSALAFF.

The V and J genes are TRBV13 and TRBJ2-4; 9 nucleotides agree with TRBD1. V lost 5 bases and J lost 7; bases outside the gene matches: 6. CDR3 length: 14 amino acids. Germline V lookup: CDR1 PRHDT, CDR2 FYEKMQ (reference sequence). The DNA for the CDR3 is TGTGCCAGCAGCGATGGGGACAGGGAGAACATTCAGTACTTC. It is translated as CASSDGDRENIQYF.

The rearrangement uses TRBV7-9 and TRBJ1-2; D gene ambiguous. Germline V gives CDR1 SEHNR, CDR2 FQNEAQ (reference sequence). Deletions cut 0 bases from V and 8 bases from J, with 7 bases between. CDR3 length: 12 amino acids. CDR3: CASSLAEAGYTF. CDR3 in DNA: TGTGCCAGCAGCTTAGCGGAGGCAGGCTACACCTTC.

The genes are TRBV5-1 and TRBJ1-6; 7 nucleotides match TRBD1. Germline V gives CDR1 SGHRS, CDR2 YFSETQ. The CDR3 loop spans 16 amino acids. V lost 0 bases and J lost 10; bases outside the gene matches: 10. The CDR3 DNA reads TGCGCCAGCAGCTTGGGTATAGACAGGGTTCTCTCACCCCTCCACTTT. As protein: CASSLGIDRVLSPLHF.

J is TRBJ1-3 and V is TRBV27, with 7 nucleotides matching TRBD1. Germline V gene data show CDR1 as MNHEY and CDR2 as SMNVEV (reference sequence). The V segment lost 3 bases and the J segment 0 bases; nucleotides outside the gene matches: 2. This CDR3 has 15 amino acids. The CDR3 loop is CASSLTGYSGNTIYF. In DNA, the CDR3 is TGTGCCAGCAGTTTGACAGGGTACTCTGGAAACACCATATATTTT.

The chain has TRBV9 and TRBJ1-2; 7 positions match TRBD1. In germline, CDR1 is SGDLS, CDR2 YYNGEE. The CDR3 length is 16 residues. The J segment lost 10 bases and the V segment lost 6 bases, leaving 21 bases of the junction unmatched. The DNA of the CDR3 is TGTGCCAGCACCCTCTCCGGTGGCAGGGGGGCAAGAGACTACACCTTC. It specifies CASTLSGGRGARDYTF.

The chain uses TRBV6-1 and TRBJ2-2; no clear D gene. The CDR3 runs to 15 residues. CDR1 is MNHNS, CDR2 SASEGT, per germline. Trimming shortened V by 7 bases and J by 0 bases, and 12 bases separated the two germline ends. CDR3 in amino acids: CASKFVRANTGELFF. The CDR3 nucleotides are TGTGCCAGCAAGTTTGTACGAGCGAACACCGGGGAGCTGTTTTTT.

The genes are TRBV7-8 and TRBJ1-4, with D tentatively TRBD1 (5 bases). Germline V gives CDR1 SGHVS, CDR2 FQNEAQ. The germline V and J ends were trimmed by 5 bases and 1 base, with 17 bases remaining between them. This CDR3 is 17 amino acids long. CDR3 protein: CASSRRRGAGTNEKLFF. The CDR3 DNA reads TGTGCCAGCAGCCGCCGGAGGGGCGCAGGAACTAATGAAAAACTGTTTTTT.

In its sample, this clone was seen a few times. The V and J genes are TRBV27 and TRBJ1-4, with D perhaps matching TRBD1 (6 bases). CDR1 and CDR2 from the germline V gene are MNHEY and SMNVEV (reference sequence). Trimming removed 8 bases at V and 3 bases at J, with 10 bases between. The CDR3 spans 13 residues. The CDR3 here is CASRDKANEKLFF. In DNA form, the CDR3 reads TGTGCCAGCCGGGACAAAGCTAATGAAAAACTGTTTTTT.